This T cell receptor (beta chain) derives from a study of T cell changes during pregnancy in multiple sclerosis. CDR1 and CDR2 (germline): SGHTA, FQGNSA. CDR3 length: 17 amino acids. The J segment lost 7 bases and the V segment lost 2 bases, leaving 12 bases of the junction unmatched. This clone has just one count. Measured with immunoSEQ multiplex PCR; TCRdb has only the in-frame clones, and not every one. The sample includes over 85,000 clones, roughly 91% of them seen just once. The starting material was peripheral blood, obtained after pregnancy. The source is a female donor in good health, enrolled as a control in a pregnancy study. The chain employs TRBV7-2 and TRBJ2-3; 10 bases map to TRBD2. This CDR3 is CASSLSGASGGDNTQYF. The CDR3 coding sequence is TGTGCCAGCAGCTTATCCGGGGCTAGCGGGGGCGATAATACGCAGTATTTT.